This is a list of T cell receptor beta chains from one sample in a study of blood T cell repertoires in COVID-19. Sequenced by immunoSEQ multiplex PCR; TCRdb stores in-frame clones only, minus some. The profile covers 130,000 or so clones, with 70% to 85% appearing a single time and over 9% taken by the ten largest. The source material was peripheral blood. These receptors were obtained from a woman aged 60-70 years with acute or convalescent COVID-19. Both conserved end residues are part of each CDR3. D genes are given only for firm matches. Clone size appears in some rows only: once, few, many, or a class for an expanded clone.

cdr3_aa: CASSYGTDIGNTIYF
cdr3_nt: TGTGCCAGCAGTTACGGGACAGATATTGGAAACACCATATATTTT
v_call: TRBV6-5
d_call: TRBD1
j_call: TRBJ1-3
clone_size: once

cdr3_aa: CASHTPQGNIQYF
cdr3_nt: TGTGCCAGTCATACACCGCAGGGAAACATTCAGTACTTC
v_call: TRBV5-6
d_call: NA
j_call: TRBJ2-4
clone_size: NA

cdr3_aa: CASSLVADTQYF
cdr3_nt: TGTGCCAGCAGCCTAGTCGCAGATACGCAGTATTTT
v_call: TRBV3-1/TRBV3-2
d_call: NA
j_call: TRBJ2-3
clone_size: NA

cdr3_aa: CATSDSAGGLETQYF
cdr3_nt: TGTGCCACCAGTGATTCAGCGGGGGGGCTCGAGACCCAGTACTTC
v_call: TRBV24-1
d_call: TRBD2
j_call: TRBJ2-5
clone_size: NA

cdr3_aa: CASGPWRRGGGDTQYF
cdr3_nt: TGTGCCAGCGGCCCCTGGAGGAGGGGTGGAGGAGATACGCAGTATTTT
v_call: TRBV7-9
d_call: NA
j_call: TRBJ2-3
clone_size: NA

cdr3_aa: CATSDLGTGKETQYF
cdr3_nt: TGTGCCACCAGTGATCTGGGGACAGGGAAAGAGACCCAGTACTTC
v_call: TRBV24-1
d_call: TRBD1
j_call: TRBJ2-5
clone_size: NA

cdr3_aa: CASSLDSLSGNTIYF
cdr3_nt: TGTGCCAGCAGCTTAGATTCCCTCTCTGGAAACACCATATATTTT
v_call: TRBV7-9
d_call: NA
j_call: TRBJ1-3
clone_size: once

cdr3_aa: CASSLGQGKTGELFF
cdr3_nt: TGCGCCAGCAGCCTGGGACAGGGCAAAACCGGGGAGCTGTTTTTT
v_call: TRBV5-1
d_call: TRBD1
j_call: TRBJ2-2
clone_size: NA

cdr3_aa: CASSPPVNSPLHF
cdr3_nt: TGTGCCAGCTCACCACCCGTGAATTCACCCCTCCACTTT
v_call: TRBV18
d_call: NA
j_call: TRBJ1-6
clone_size: NA

cdr3_aa: CALTKNTEAFF
cdr3_nt: TGTGCTTTGACAAAAAACACTGAAGCTTTCTTT
v_call: TRBV30
d_call: NA
j_call: TRBJ1-1
clone_size: NA

cdr3_aa: CASSVDGTGYQETQYF
cdr3_nt: TGTGCCAGCAGCGTAGACGGGACAGGGTATCAAGAGACCCAGTACTTC
v_call: TRBV9
d_call: TRBD1
j_call: TRBJ2-5
clone_size: NA

cdr3_aa: CASTGGSYNSPLHF
cdr3_nt: TGTGCCTCCACAGGGGGCTCCTATAATTCACCCCTCCACTTT
v_call: TRBV30
d_call: TRBD1
j_call: TRBJ1-6
clone_size: once

cdr3_aa: CATSEGDRGGYNEQFF
cdr3_nt: TGTGCCACCAGTGAGGGAGACAGGGGAGGCTACAATGAGCAGTTCTTC
v_call: TRBV24-1
d_call: TRBD1
j_call: TRBJ2-1
clone_size: once

cdr3_aa: CASSSQGAGELFF
cdr3_nt: TGCGCCAGCAGCTCCCAGGGGGCCGGGGAGCTGTTTTTT
v_call: TRBV5-6
d_call: TRBD1
j_call: TRBJ2-2
clone_size: NA

cdr3_aa: CASSFGTGNQPQHF
cdr3_nt: TGTGCCAGCAGCTTTGGGACAGGTAATCAGCCCCAGCATTTT
v_call: TRBV7-9
d_call: TRBD1
j_call: TRBJ1-5
clone_size: NA

cdr3_aa: CASSFSGGSYEQYF
cdr3_nt: TGCGCCAGCAGCTTCTCCGGGGGCTCCTACGAGCAGTACTTC
v_call: TRBV5-1
d_call: NA
j_call: TRBJ2-7
clone_size: NA

cdr3_aa: CASSLQGASGYTF
cdr3_nt: TGTGCCAGCAGCCTTCAGGGGGCAAGTGGCTACACCTTC
v_call: TRBV27
d_call: TRBD1
j_call: TRBJ1-2
clone_size: NA

cdr3_aa: CASSLEGQGNEKLFF
cdr3_nt: TGCGCCAGCAGCTTGGAGGGACAGGGAAATGAAAAACTGTTTTTT
v_call: TRBV5-1
d_call: TRBD1
j_call: TRBJ1-4
clone_size: NA

cdr3_aa: CASSLSGQSNEKLFF
cdr3_nt: TGCGCCAGCAGCTTGTCCGGACAGAGTAATGAAAAACTGTTTTTT
v_call: TRBV5-1
d_call: NA
j_call: TRBJ1-4
clone_size: once

cdr3_aa: CASSQGLAGGRGETQYF
cdr3_nt: TGTGCCAGCAGCCAAGGGCTAGCGGGGGGGCGGGGTGAGACCCAGTACTTC
v_call: TRBV3-1/TRBV3-2
d_call: TRBD2
j_call: TRBJ2-5
clone_size: NA

cdr3_aa: CASSPNLESPLHF
cdr3_nt: TGTGCCAGCAGCCCTAACCTCGAATCACCCCTCCACTTT
v_call: TRBV5-5
d_call: NA
j_call: TRBJ1-6
clone_size: NA

cdr3_aa: CSVDGGITGELFF
cdr3_nt: TGCAGCGTTGACGGGGGGATCACCGGGGAGCTGTTTTTT
v_call: TRBV29-1
d_call: TRBD2
j_call: TRBJ2-2
clone_size: NA

cdr3_aa: CASSSNPGTGGYTGELFF
cdr3_nt: TGCGCTAGCAGCTCCAATCCCGGGACAGGGGGCTACACCGGGGAGCTGTTTTTT
v_call: TRBV5-1
d_call: TRBD1
j_call: TRBJ2-2
clone_size: NA

cdr3_aa: CASSLWDSLNTEAFF
cdr3_nt: TGTGCCAGCTCACTATGGGACAGTTTAAACACTGAAGCTTTCTTT
v_call: TRBV18
d_call: TRBD1
j_call: TRBJ1-1
clone_size: few

cdr3_aa: CASSLTGGPSGNTIYF
cdr3_nt: TGTGCCAGCAGTTTAACAGGGGGCCCCTCTGGAAACACCATATATTTT
v_call: TRBV6-5
d_call: TRBD1
j_call: TRBJ1-3
clone_size: NA

cdr3_aa: CAWSVIGGPEDTIYF
cdr3_nt: TGTGCCTGGAGTGTAATAGGGGGCCCGGAGGACACCATATATTTT
v_call: TRBV30
d_call: TRBD1
j_call: TRBJ1-3
clone_size: NA

cdr3_aa: CATSLGGGTDTQYF
cdr3_nt: TGTGCCACCAGTTTGGGGGGTGGTACAGATACGCAGTATTTT
v_call: TRBV24-1
d_call: NA
j_call: TRBJ2-3
clone_size: NA

cdr3_aa: CASSLRLQGSPLHF
cdr3_nt: TGCGCCAGCAGCTTGAGACTCCAGGGTTCACCCCTCCACTTT
v_call: TRBV5-1
d_call: NA
j_call: TRBJ1-6
clone_size: NA

cdr3_aa: CASSQMGTGDYNEQFF
cdr3_nt: TGTGCCAGCAGCCAAATGGGGACAGGGGACTACAATGAGCAGTTCTTC
v_call: TRBV3-1/TRBV3-2
d_call: TRBD1
j_call: TRBJ2-1
clone_size: NA

cdr3_aa: CASKRGGLANEKLFF
cdr3_nt: TGTGCCAGCAAACGAGGGGGTTTGGCTAATGAAAAACTGTTTTTT
v_call: TRBV14
d_call: NA
j_call: TRBJ1-4
clone_size: NA

cdr3_aa: CASIISAGYGYTF
cdr3_nt: TGTGCCAGCATTATCTCGGCGGGCTATGGCTACACCTTC
v_call: TRBV12-3/TRBV12-4
d_call: NA
j_call: TRBJ1-2
clone_size: NA

cdr3_aa: CASSLGGQGFNQPQHF
cdr3_nt: TGTGCCAGCAGTTTAGGGGGACAGGGCTTTAATCAGCCCCAGCATTTT
v_call: TRBV27
d_call: TRBD1
j_call: TRBJ1-5
clone_size: NA

cdr3_aa: CASSRLAGGPGETQYF
cdr3_nt: TGTGCCAGCAGCCGTCTTGCGGGGGGGCCGGGAGAGACCCAGTACTTC
v_call: TRBV5-6
d_call: TRBD2
j_call: TRBJ2-5
clone_size: NA

cdr3_aa: CASSLQRADTQYF
cdr3_nt: TGTGCCAGCAGCTTACAGCGGGCAGATACGCAGTATTTT
v_call: TRBV7-2
d_call: NA
j_call: TRBJ2-3
clone_size: NA

cdr3_aa: CASSLYRTALTGELFF
cdr3_nt: TGTGCCAGCAGTTTATATCGCACAGCTCTCACCGGGGAGCTGTTTTTT
v_call: TRBV27
d_call: NA
j_call: TRBJ2-2
clone_size: NA

cdr3_aa: CASSPGGTNTGELFF
cdr3_nt: TGTGCCAGCAGCCCGGGGGGAACGAACACCGGGGAGCTGTTTTTT
v_call: TRBV9
d_call: TRBD2
j_call: TRBJ2-2
clone_size: NA